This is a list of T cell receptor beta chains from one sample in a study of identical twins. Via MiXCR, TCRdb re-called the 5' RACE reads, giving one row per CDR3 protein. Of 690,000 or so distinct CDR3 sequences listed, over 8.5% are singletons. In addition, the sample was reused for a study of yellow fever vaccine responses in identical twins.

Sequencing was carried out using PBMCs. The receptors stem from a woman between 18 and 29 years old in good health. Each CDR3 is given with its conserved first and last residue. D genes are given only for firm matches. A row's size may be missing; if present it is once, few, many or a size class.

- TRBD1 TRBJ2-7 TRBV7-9 CASSPLGTGFDEQYF TGTGCCAGCAGCCCCCTCGGGACAGGGTTTGACGAGCAGTACTTC
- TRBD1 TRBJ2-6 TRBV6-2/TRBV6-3 CASSRGHGANVLTF TGTGCCAGCAGCAGGGGGCACGGGGCCAACGTCCTGACTTTC
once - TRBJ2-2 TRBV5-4 CARGQGPLTWELFF TGTGCCAGGGGCCAGGGGCCCCTCACCTGGGAGCTGTTTTTT
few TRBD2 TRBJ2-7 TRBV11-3 CASSLGSGNDYEQYF TGTGCCAGCAGCTTAGGAAGCGGGAATGACTACGAGCAGTACTTC
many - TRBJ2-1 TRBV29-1 CSAAVEQGQFF TGCAGCGCCGCTGTGGAACAGGGTCAGTTCTTC
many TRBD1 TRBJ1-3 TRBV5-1 CASSFGQGSSGNTIYF TGCGCCAGCAGCTTCGGACAGGGAAGCTCTGGAAACACCATATATTTT
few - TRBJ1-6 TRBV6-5 CASSYGSQGNSPLHF TGTGCCAGCAGTTACGGCTCCCAGGGCAATTCACCCCTCCACTTT
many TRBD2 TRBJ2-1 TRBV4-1 CASSQGLAGNLPAVDEQFF TGCGCCAGCAGCCAAGGACTAGCGGGAAATCTGCCTGCTGTCGATGAGCAGTTCTTC
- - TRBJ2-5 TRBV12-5 CASGLYGRETQYF TGTGCTAGTGGTTTGTACGGACGGGAGACCCAGTACTTC
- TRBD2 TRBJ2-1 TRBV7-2 CASSLAPLAGENEQFF TGTGCCAGCAGCTTAGCCCCGCTAGCGGGGGAGAATGAGCAGTTCTTC
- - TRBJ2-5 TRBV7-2 CASSPGNPGETQYF TGTGCCAGCAGTCCCGGGAACCCGGGGGAGACCCAGTACTTC
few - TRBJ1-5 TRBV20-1 CSARLRVSGASQPQHF TGCAGTGCTAGACTCCGGGTATCGGGGGCGAGTCAGCCCCAGCATTTT
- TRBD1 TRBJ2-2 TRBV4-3 CASSQDPGQGGELFF TGCGCCAGCAGCCAAGATCCCGGACAGGGCGGGGAGCTGTTTTTT
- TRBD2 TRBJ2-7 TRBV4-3 CASSQDYPSGSYEQYF TGCGCCAGCAGCCAAGATTATCCTAGCGGCTCCTACGAGCAGTACTTC
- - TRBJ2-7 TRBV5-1 CASSLETATLLYEQYF TGCGCCAGCAGCTTGGAGACAGCTACCCTTTTATACGAGCAGTACTTC
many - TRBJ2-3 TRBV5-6 CASSLRENTQYF TGTGCCAGCAGCTTGCGGGAAAATACGCAGTATTTT
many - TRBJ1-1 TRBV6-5 CASSSPNTEAFF TGTGCCAGCAGTTCACCGAACACTGAAGCTTTCTTT
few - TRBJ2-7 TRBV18 CASSPQNEQYF TGTGCCAGCTCACCACAAAACGAGCAGTACTTC
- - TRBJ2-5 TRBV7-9 CASSPPAEGSRETQYF TGTGCCAGCAGCCCCCCCGCGGAGGGGTCGAGGGAGACCCAGTACTTC
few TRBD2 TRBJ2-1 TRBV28 CASRISTSGSFFF TGTGCCAGCAGAATCTCTACTAGCGGGAGCTTTTTCTTC
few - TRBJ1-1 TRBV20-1 CSAVSGTEAFF TGCAGTGCGGTTTCCGGGACAGAAGCTTTCTTT
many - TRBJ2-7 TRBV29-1 CSASQGPYEQYF TGCAGCGCCTCGCAGGGGCCCTACGAGCAGTACTTC
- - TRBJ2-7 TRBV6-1 CASRPPGSLSYEQYF TGTGCCAGCAGACCACCAGGGTCTCTATCCTACGAGCAGTACTTC
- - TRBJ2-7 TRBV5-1 CASAVGDRSEQYF TGCGCCAGCGCCGTTGGAGATCGGAGCGAGCAGTACTTC
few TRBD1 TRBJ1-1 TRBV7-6 CASSSGGDGNTEAFF TGTGCCAGCAGTTCAGGGGGCGACGGGAACACTGAAGCTTTCTTT
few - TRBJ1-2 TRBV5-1 CASSHTGSEGYTF TGCGCCAGCAGCCACACAGGGTCCGAAGGCTACACCTTC
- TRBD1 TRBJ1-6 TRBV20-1 CSAREGTDISPLHF TGCAGTGCTAGAGAGGGGACAGACATATCACCCCTCCACTTT
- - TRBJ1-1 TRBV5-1 CASRTAKLNTEAFF TGCGCCAGCAGGACTGCTAAACTGAACACTGAAGCTTTCTTT
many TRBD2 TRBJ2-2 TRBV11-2 CASSLAPLAGYTGELFF TGTGCCAGCAGCTTAGCTCCCCTAGCGGGGTACACCGGGGAGCTGTTTTTT
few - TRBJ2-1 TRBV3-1 CASSQASLGYNEQFF TGTGCCAGCAGCCAAGCGTCCCTAGGCTACAATGAGCAGTTCTTC
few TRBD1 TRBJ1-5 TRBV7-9 CASSKGTGINQPQHF TGTGCCAGCAGCAAAGGGACAGGGATCAATCAGCCCCAGCATTTT
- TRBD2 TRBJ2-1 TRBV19 CASSAGLAGTDEQFF TGTGCCAGTAGTGCGGGACTAGCGGGGACGGATGAGCAGTTCTTC
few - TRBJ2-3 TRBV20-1 CSAPPRATDTQYF TGCAGTGCTCCACCCCGTGCCACAGATACGCAGTATTTT
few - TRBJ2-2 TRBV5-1 CASSVGAPRTGELFF TGCGCCAGCAGTGTAGGCGCCCCACGGACCGGGGAGCTGTTTTTT
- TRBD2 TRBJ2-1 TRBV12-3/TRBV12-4 CASTTRRESDDNEQFF TGTGCCAGCACTACAAGGCGGGAGTCTGATGACAATGAGCAGTTCTTC
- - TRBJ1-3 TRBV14 CASSQVTDSGNTIYF TGTGCCAGCAGCCAAGTCACTGACTCTGGAAACACCATATATTTT
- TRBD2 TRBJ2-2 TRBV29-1 CSVEREGNTGELFF TGCAGCGTTGAACGGGAGGGGAACACCGGGGAGCTGTTTTTT
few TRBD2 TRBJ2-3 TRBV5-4 CASSPGGTSGRNTQYF TGTGCCAGCAGCCCCGGTGGTACTAGCGGGAGGAATACGCAGTATTTT
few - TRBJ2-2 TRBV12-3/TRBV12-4 CASSFRALNTGELFF TGTGCCAGCAGTTTCAGGGCACTGAACACCGGGGAGCTGTTTTTT
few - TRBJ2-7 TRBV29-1 CSVIFESTYEQYF TGCAGCGTTATATTTGAGAGCACCTACGAGCAGTACTTC
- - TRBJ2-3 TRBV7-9 CASSLSPWEITDTQYF TGTGCCAGCAGCTTATCCCCGTGGGAGATCACAGATACGCAGTATTTT
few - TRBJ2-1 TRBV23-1 CASSQPNQLGYTVSEQFF TGCGCCAGCAGTCAACCTAACCAGCTAGGCTACACTGTGAGTGAGCAGTTCTTC
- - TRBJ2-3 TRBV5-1 CASSWGGQSILSTDTQYF TGCGCCAGCAGCTGGGGGGGCCAGTCGATCCTTTCGACAGATACGCAGTATTTT
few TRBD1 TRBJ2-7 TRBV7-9 CASNNQGVSYEQYF TGTGCCAGCAATAACCAGGGGGTCTCCTACGAGCAGTACTTC